Below are 30 T cell receptor beta chains sequenced from a single sample in a study of T cell responses to AZD1222 COVID-19 vaccine. Generated by immunoSEQ multiplex PCR, the TCRdb table keeps only in-frame clones and is missing some. In the table there are tens of thousands of clones, about nine tenths of which are singletons. Sequencing used peripheral blood, obtained on day 0 of AZD1222 vaccination. The receptors stem from an adult in good health.

About this clone itself: Other DNA sequences in the same sample also yield this CDR3. The rearrangement joins TRBV5-1 to TRBJ2-7; TRBD2 matches at 9 bases. Germline V CDR1 and CDR2: SGHRS, YFSETQ. The V and J ends lost 3 bases and 1 base, in that order; junction bases with no gene match: 5. The length of the CDR3 is 15 residues. In DNA form, the CDR3 reads TGCGCCAGCAGCTCCCTAGCGGGGAGTTCCTACGAGCAGTACTTC. This codes for CASSSLAGSSYEQYF.

V is TRBV5-6 and J is TRBJ2-2; D call uncertain. CDR3 length equals 12 residues. Germline CDR1 SGHDT, CDR2 YYEEEE. V gave up 4 bases and J gave up 1 base, with 2 bases separating them. The CDR3 loop reads CASSRNTGELFF. The CDR3 DNA reads TGTGCCAGCAGCCGGAACACCGGGGAGCTGTTTTTT. The full variable domain, its missing parts supplied by reference TRBV5-6 and TRBJ2-2, is DAGVTQSPTHLIKTRGQQVTLRCSPKSGHDTVSWYQQALGQGPQFIFQYYEEEERQRGNFPDRFSGHQFPNYSSELNVNALLLGDSALYLCASSRNTGELFFGEGSRLTVL.

The chain couples TRBV10-1 to TRBJ2-2, with D maybe TRBD1 (5 bases). Germline V gene sequence: CDR1 WNHNN, CDR2 SYGVQD (reference sequence). This CDR3 has 15 residues. V lost 4 bases to trimming and J lost 0 bases, with 9 bases between them. The CDR3 here is CASSGTLTNTGELFF. The CDR3 DNA reads TGCGCCAGCAGTGGGACACTTACGAACACCGGGGAGCTGTTTTTT.

The V gene is TRBV30, the J gene TRBJ2-3; unclear D gene. Germline assignment: CDR1 GTSNPN and CDR2 SVGIG (reference sequence). The CDR3 is 15 residues long. Trimming took off 0 bases at V and 0 bases at J, with 10 bases between the two ends. As DNA, the CDR3 is TGTGCCTGGAGTGTCGGTTTGGCAAGCACAGATACGCAGTATTTT. This translates into CAWSVGLASTDTQYF. Full variable domain (remainder filled in from reference TRBV30 and TRBJ2-3): SQTIHQWPATLVQPVGSPLSLECTVEGTSNPNLYWYRQAAGRGLQLLFYSVGIGQISSEVPQNLSASRPQDRQFILSSKKLLLSDSGFYLCAWSVGLASTDTQYFGPGTRLTVL.

The V gene is TRBV6-6, the J gene TRBJ2-4, with 7 bases fitting TRBD2. The germline CDR1 and CDR2 sequences are MNHNY and SVGAGI (reference sequence). CDR3 length equals 12 residues. The ends lost 8 bases at V and 3 bases at J; junction bases unmatched: 1. Here the CDR3 DNA reads TGTGCCAGCGGGGGGGGCAAAAACATTCAGTACTTC. Amino acids: CASGGGKNIQYF.

The chain employs TRBV29-1 and TRBJ1-5, with D unclear. Germline CDR1 and CDR2: SQVTM and ANQGSEA. V was shortened by 4 bases and J by 7 bases, with 14 bases between the two germline ends. The CDR3 loop spans 13 amino acids. The CDR3, as DNA: TGCAGCGTTGTTCCCGAGACCGGGCAGCCCCAGCATTTT. It is translated as CSVVPETGQPQHF.

The chain joins TRBV6-2 or TRBV6-3 to TRBJ2-1; TRBD2 aligns across 15 bases. This CDR3 region has 15 residues. Unmatched junction bases numbered 7, after V lost 5 bases and J lost 11 bases. Looked up from germline, CDR1 is MNHEY and CDR2 is SVGEGT. As DNA, the CDR3 is TGTGCCAGCAGTCCCGGGACTAGCGGGAGGACAAAGCAGTTCTTC. Translating it yields CASSPGTSGRTKQFF.

V gene TRBV7-2 combines with J gene TRBJ1-5; D is perhaps TRBD1 (6 bases). V was shortened by 4 bases and J by 7 bases, with 11 bases between the two germline ends. The CDR3 extends over 13 amino acids. Germline V CDR1 and CDR2: SGHTA, FQGNSA. For the CDR3, the DNA is TGTGCCAGCAGCTCCCAAAGGGGGCAGCCCCAGCATTTT. It is translated as CASSSQRGQPQHF.

This rearrangement joins TRBV3-1 (or the pseudogene TRBV3-2) to TRBJ1-2, with 7 nucleotides matching TRBD1. Looked up from germline, CDR1 is LGHDT and CDR2 is YNNKEL (reference sequence). The CDR3 loop spans 15 amino acids. Trimming at V came to 0 bases and at J to 5 bases, leaving 6 bases not matched to a gene. The CDR3, as DNA: TGTGCCAGCAGCCAAGAAACAGGGGTAGGGTATGGCTACACCTTC. Translation: CASSQETGVGYGYTF.

This chain's CDR3 is CASSLQRTSNSPLHF. DNA of the CDR3: TGTGCCAGCAGTCTGCAGAGGACGAGTAATTCACCCCTCCACTTT. This chain connects TRBV2 to TRBJ1-6; D remains ambiguous. CDR1 SNHLY and CDR2 FYNNEI come from the germline V gene. Trimming removed 5 bases at V and 6 bases at J, with 14 bases between. The CDR3 consists of 15 residues.

The chain uses TRBV19 and TRBJ1-2, with 7 bases aligning to TRBD1. Germline V gene data show CDR1 as LNHDA and CDR2 as SQIVND (reference sequence). J gave up 4 bases and V 6 bases, and 8 bases lay outside the gene matches. The CDR3 is 14 amino acids. CDR3 DNA sequence: TGTGCCAGTAGGCCGGGGACAGCGGTCTATGGCTACACCTTC. Translation gives CASRPGTAVYGYTF.

Here the CDR3 DNA reads TGTGCCAGCAGCCAAGATACCAGCGGGGCCTACGAGCAGTACTTC. This gives the protein CASSQDTSGAYEQYF. The chain combines TRBV3-1 (or the pseudogene TRBV3-2) with TRBJ2-7; TRBD2 matches 7 bases. V lost 0 bases to trimming and J lost 2 bases; unmatched junction nucleotides: 4. Germline V gene data show CDR1 as LGHDT and CDR2 as YNNKEL (reference sequence). The CDR3 has 15 residues.

The rearrangement links TRBV24-1 to TRBJ1-5, with D possibly TRBD1 on 5 matching bases. Trimming cost V 4 bases and J 8 bases, with 11 bases left between them. The CDR3 has 13 residues. CDR1 is KGHDR, CDR2 SFDVKD, per germline. The CDR3 loop is CATSEGGVKPQHF. In DNA, the CDR3 is TGTGCCACCAGTGAGGGAGGGGTGAAGCCCCAGCATTTT.

The rearrangement joins TRBV18 to TRBJ2-7, with 8 bases lining up with TRBD1. Germline CDR1 KGHSH, CDR2 LQKENI. V gave up 1 base and J gave up 4 bases; unmatched junction bases: 6. The CDR3 consists of 15 residues. CDR3 in DNA: TGTGCCAGCTCACCACGACAGGGGAAGGGGTACGAGCAGTACTTC. As protein: CASSPRQGKGYEQYF. The full variable domain, rest sourced from reference TRBV18 and TRBJ2-7, is NAGVMQNPRHLVRRRGQEARLRCSPMKGHSHVYWYRQLPEEGLKFMVYLQKENIIDESGMPKERFSAEFPKEGPSILRIQQVVRGDSAAYFCASSPRQGKGYEQYFGPGTRLTVT.

The chain links TRBV27 to TRBJ1-2; the D gene is possibly TRBD1 (5 bases). The CDR3 is 15 residues long. Looked up from germline, CDR1 is MNHEY and CDR2 is SMNVEV (reference sequence). V shed 6 bases and J shed 4 bases, with 18 bases lying between them. The CDR3 region has the DNA TGTGCCAGCAGGAACTCAGGGAGATCGGGCTATGGCTACACCTTC. Encoded protein: CASRNSGRSGYGYTF.

The chain joins TRBV6-5 to TRBJ1-1, with 8 bases lining up with TRBD1. Germline lookup yields CDR1 MNHEY and CDR2 SVGAGI. J was trimmed by 7 bases and V by 6 bases; bases with no gene match: 4. The CDR3 is 12 residues long. CDR3 bases: TGTGCCAGCAGGGGAACAGGGGGTGAAGCTTTCTTT. Encoded protein: CASRGTGGEAFF.

J is TRBJ2-1 and V is TRBV18; D gene unclear. Trimming left V 2 bases short and J 6 bases short, with 8 bases between. This CDR3 is 13 amino acids long. The germline V gene encodes CDR1 KGHSH and CDR2 LQKENI. The CDR3 nucleotides read TGTGCCAGCTCACCAAGGCAGGCCAATGAGCAGTTCTTC. Its translation: CASSPRQANEQFF.

The chain joins TRBV7-8 to TRBJ1-3; a possible D gene is TRBD1 (6 bases). This CDR3 region has 17 residues. Germline CDR1 is SGHVS and CDR2 is FQNEAQ. V was shortened by 3 bases and J by 1 base, with 16 bases between the two germline ends. CDR3 in amino acids: CASSFAGVASSGNTIYF. The CDR3 DNA is TGTGCCAGCAGCTTCGCAGGGGTCGCATCTTCTGGAAACACCATATATTTT.

This chain joins TRBV30 and TRBJ2-1, with 10 bases lining up with TRBD2. With 4 bases clipped from V and 0 bases from J, the junction kept 12 bases outside the gene matches. CDR3 size: 18 residues. The V gene's germline CDR1 is GTSNPN and CDR2 SVGIG (reference sequence). In nucleotides, the CDR3 is TGTGCCTGGACGGCCGGGCTAGCGGGGGCCAGCTCCTACAATGAGCAGTTCTTC. Translated: CAWTAGLAGASSYNEQFF.

J is TRBJ1-4 and V is TRBV18; 7 nucleotides match TRBD1. The CDR3 consists of 13 residues. V lost 6 bases, J lost 5 bases, and 3 bases stayed unmatched. Germline V CDR1 and CDR2: KGHSH, LQKENI. CDR3 sequence (DNA): TGTGCCAGCTCTGACAGGGAGAATGAAAAACTGTTTTTT. Residues: CASSDRENEKLFF.

V and J are TRBV30 and TRBJ2-2, with D perhaps being TRBD1 or TRBD2 (6 bases each). The CDR3 loop spans 17 amino acids. In germline, CDR1 is GTSNPN, CDR2 SVGIG (reference sequence). V dropped 4 bases and J dropped 0 bases, with 18 bases sitting between them. Here the CDR3 reads CAWTGWGAPSNTGELFF. The CDR3 coding sequence is TGTGCCTGGACCGGGTGGGGGGCACCTTCGAACACCGGGGAGCTGTTTTTT.

The rearrangement links TRBV7-2 to TRBJ1-1, with unresolved D. The germline V and J ends were trimmed by 5 bases and 12 bases, with 16 bases remaining between them. CDR1 and CDR2 from the germline V gene are SGHTA and FQGNSA. There are 12 residues in the CDR3. The CDR3 sequence: CASSRAGIETFF. CDR3 nucleotides: TGTGCCAGCAGCCGTGCGGGGATCGAAACTTTCTTT.

This chain links TRBV2 with TRBJ1-4; D unclear. Trimming cost V 3 bases and J 0 bases, with 8 bases left between them. Germline V gene data show CDR1 as SNHLY and CDR2 as FYNNEI. CDR3 size: 15 residues. The CDR3 DNA reads TGTGCCAGCAGTGATTATAGGTCAACTAATGAAAAACTGTTTTTT. Translating it yields CASSDYRSTNEKLFF.

This chain links TRBV5-1 with TRBJ2-6; 7 nucleotides agree with TRBD2. The CDR3 covers 18 residues. The junction had 9 bases not matched to a gene; V was cut back by 3 bases and J by 0 bases. Germline CDR1 and CDR2: SGHRS and YFSETQ. As DNA, the CDR3 is TGCGCCAGCAGCTCCCTTAGCGGGTGGAGCTCTGGGGCCAACGTCCTGACTTTC. Translation gives CASSSLSGWSSGANVLTF.

Regarding this clone: The same CDR3 arises from other DNA sequences in this sample as well. This sequence joins TRBV3-1 (or the pseudogene TRBV3-2) and TRBJ2-7; D remains unclear. The CDR3 has 12 amino acids. Trimming shortened V by 1 base and J by 4 bases, and 5 bases separated the two germline ends. From germline, CDR1 is LGHDT and CDR2 YNNKEL (reference sequence). The DNA of the CDR3 is TGTGCCAGCAGCCAAGGCGGTTACGAGCAGTACTTC. Translated, it gives CASSQGGYEQYF.

The chain couples TRBV18 to TRBJ1-4; no clear D gene. The germline CDR1 and CDR2 sequences are KGHSH and LQKENI. The length of the CDR3 is 14 residues. The ends were cut back, 0 bases at V and 3 bases at J, with 5 bases in the middle. The CDR3 here is CASSPPGSNEKLFF. In DNA form, the CDR3 reads TGTGCCAGCTCACCACCGGGGTCTAATGAAAAACTGTTTTTT.

This clone occurred a few times. Other DNA sequences in this sample translate to the same CDR3. The CDR3 protein is CASRGNTEAFF. The CDR3 coding sequence is TGTGCCAGCAGAGGAAACACTGAAGCTTTCTTT. The gene calls are TRBV6-5 and TRBJ1-1; D is unclear. V was cut by 6 bases and J by 2 bases, with 4 bases left in between. Germline V gene data show CDR1 as MNHEY and CDR2 as SVGAGI. CDR3 length: 11 residues.

J is TRBJ2-5 and V is TRBV5-1; TRBD2 matches at 7 bases. The germline gives CDR1 SGHRS, CDR2 YFSETQ. Unmatched junction bases numbered 5, after V lost 4 bases and J lost 5 bases. The CDR3 runs 13 residues. The CDR3 is CASSDPGGETQYF. The CDR3 DNA follows: TGCGCCAGCAGCGACCCGGGAGGTGAGACCCAGTACTTC.

The gene calls are TRBV7-9 and TRBJ2-7, with D maybe TRBD1 (5 bases). V was pared by 0 bases and J by 2 bases, with 8 bases between. The germline CDR1 and CDR2 sequences are SEHNR and FQNEAQ (reference sequence). The CDR3 has 14 amino acids. The DNA of the CDR3 is TGTGCCAGCAGCTTAGCGTCAGGGACCTACGAGCAGTACTTC. It specifies CASSLASGTYEQYF.

The chain couples TRBV19 to TRBJ1-1; D gene unclear. The CDR3 spans 14 residues. The V end lost 3 bases, the J end lost 4 bases, and 12 bases lay between the germline ends. In germline, CDR1 is LNHDA, CDR2 SQIVND (reference sequence). DNA of the CDR3: TGTGCCAGTAGTATGGTGGGTCGGAGCACTGAAGCTTTCTTT. This gives the protein CASSMVGRSTEAFF.